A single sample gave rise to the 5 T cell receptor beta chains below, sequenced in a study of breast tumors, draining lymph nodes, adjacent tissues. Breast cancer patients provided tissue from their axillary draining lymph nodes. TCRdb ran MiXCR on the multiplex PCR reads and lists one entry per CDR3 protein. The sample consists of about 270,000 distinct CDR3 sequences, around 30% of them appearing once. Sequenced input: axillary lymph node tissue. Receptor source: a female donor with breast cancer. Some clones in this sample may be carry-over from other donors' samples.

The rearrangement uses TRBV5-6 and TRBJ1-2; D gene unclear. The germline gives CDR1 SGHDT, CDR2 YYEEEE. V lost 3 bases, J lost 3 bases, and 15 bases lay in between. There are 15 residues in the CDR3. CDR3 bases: TGTGCCAGCAGCTCGGACGGGATATCTGACTATGGCTACACCTTC. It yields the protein CASSSDGISDYGYTF.

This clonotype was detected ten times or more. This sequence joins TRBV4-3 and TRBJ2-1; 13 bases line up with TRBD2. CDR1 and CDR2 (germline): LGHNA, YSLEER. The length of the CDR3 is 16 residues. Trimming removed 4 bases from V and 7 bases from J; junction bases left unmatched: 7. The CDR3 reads CASSRRTSGRGNEQFF. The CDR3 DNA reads TGCGCCAGCAGCCGACGTACTAGCGGGAGGGGGAATGAGCAGTTCTTC.

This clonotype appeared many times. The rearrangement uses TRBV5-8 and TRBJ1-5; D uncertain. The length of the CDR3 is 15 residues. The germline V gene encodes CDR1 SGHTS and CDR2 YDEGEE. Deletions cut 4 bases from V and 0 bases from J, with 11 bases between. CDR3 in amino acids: CASSPDPYSNQPQHF. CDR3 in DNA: TGTGCCAGCAGCCCGGATCCGTATAGCAATCAGCCCCAGCATTTT.

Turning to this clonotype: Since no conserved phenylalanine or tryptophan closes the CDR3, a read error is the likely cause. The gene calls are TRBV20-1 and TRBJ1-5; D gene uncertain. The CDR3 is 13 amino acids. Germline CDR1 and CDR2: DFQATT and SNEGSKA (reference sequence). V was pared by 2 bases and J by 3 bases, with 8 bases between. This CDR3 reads CSARWAVNQPQHG. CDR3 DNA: TGCAGTGCTAGATGGGCAGTCAATCAGCCCCAGCATGGT.

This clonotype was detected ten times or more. CDR3 protein: CASSPGRPNTQYF. CDR3 nucleotides: TGTGCCAGCAGCCCGGGACGCCCAAATACGCAGTATTTT. The chain employs TRBV6-2 or TRBV6-3 and TRBJ2-3; either TRBD1 or TRBD2 may fit D (5 bases each). V was shortened by 6 bases and J by 7 bases, with 14 bases between the two germline ends. Germline CDR1 MNHEY, CDR2 SVGEGT. This CDR3 is 13 amino acids long.